A selection of T cell receptor beta chains follows, all from one sample in a study of T cell repertoires in cytomegalovirus infection. These TCRs' antigens remain unknown. TCRdb recomputed calls from the reads with MiXCR, one row per CDR3 protein. The profile shows 100,000 to 150,000 distinct CDR3 sequences, 20% to 30% of them singletons. The sequenced sample was PBMCs, sequenced either directly or after in vitro stimulation (not recorded which). These receptors all come from a human donor in good health (CMV status not recorded). Some clones in this sample may be carry-over from other donors' samples. Both conserved end residues are part of each CDR3. Fields, in order: CDR3 length, clone size, V gene, D gene, J gene, CDR3 protein, CDR3 DNA. D genes are given only for firm matches. Where a row states a size, it is once, few, many or the class of an expanded clone; other rows omit it.

length: 12; size: .; V: TRBV19; D: .; J: TRBJ1-1; CDR3: CASSILGTEAFF; DNA: TGTGCCAGTAGTATTTTGGGCACTGAAGCTTTCTTT
length: 14; size: .; V: TRBV28; D: .; J: TRBJ1-1; CDR3: CASSLGRGDTEAFF; DNA: TGTGCCAGCAGTTTGGGCAGGGGAGACACTGAAGCTTTCTTT
length: 12; size: many; V: TRBV7-2; D: .; J: TRBJ2-1; CDR3: CASSPDEDEQFF; DNA: TGTGCCAGCAGCCCAGACGAGGATGAGCAGTTCTTC
length: 13; size: many; V: TRBV7-2; D: .; J: TRBJ2-7; CDR3: CASSSQMAYEQYF; DNA: TGTGCCAGCAGCAGTCAAATGGCCTACGAGCAGTACTTC
length: 13; size: .; V: TRBV7-2; D: .; J: TRBJ1-4; CDR3: CASSLEGHLKLFF; DNA: TGTGCCAGCAGCTTAGAGGGACACCTTAAACTGTTTTTT
length: 12; size: few; V: TRBV28; D: .; J: TRBJ1-2; CDR3: CASSERDNGYTF; DNA: TGTGCCAGCAGTGAGCGGGATAATGGCTACACCTTC
length: 15; size: few; V: TRBV20-1; D: .; J: TRBJ1-2; CDR3: CSANSGLLGNYGYTF; DNA: TGCAGTGCTAATTCGGGACTTCTAGGGAACTATGGCTACACCTTC
length: 15; size: many; V: TRBV7-2; D: .; J: TRBJ1-5; CDR3: CASSFYPAGNQPQHF; DNA: TGTGCCAGCAGCTTCTATCCCGCGGGCAATCAGCCCCAGCATTTT
length: 15; size: .; V: TRBV15; D: TRBD2; J: TRBJ2-7; CDR3: CATSRDPGGSDEQYF; DNA: TGTGCCACCAGCAGAGATCCCGGGGGGTCCGACGAGCAGTACTTC
length: 15; size: few; V: TRBV14; D: .; J: TRBJ1-2; CDR3: CASSQDIGRGRGYTF; DNA: TGTGCCAGCAGCCAAGATATTGGCAGGGGAAGGGGCTACACCTTC
length: 16; size: few; V: TRBV7-6; D: TRBD1; J: TRBJ2-3; CDR3: CASSPRGTGSTDTQYF; DNA: TGTGCCAGCAGCCCCAGGGGGACGGGAAGCACAGATACGCAGTATTTT
length: 11; size: few; V: TRBV29-1; D: .; J: TRBJ1-1; CDR3: CSASQNTEAFF; DNA: TGCAGCGCTTCCCAGAACACTGAAGCTTTCTTT
length: 14; size: few; V: TRBV20-1; D: .; J: TRBJ1-4; CDR3: CSAILQGLKEKLFF; DNA: TGCAGTGCTATACTCCAGGGATTAAAAGAAAAACTGTTTTTT
length: 18; size: .; V: TRBV5-4; D: .; J: TRBJ2-2; CDR3: CASSFEERAQLSTGELFF; DNA: TGTGCCAGCAGCTTCGAGGAGCGGGCCCAGCTCAGCACCGGGGAGCTGTTTTTT
length: 14; size: many; V: TRBV7-2; D: .; J: TRBJ2-7; CDR3: CASSSVDSFYEQYF; DNA: TGTGCCAGCAGCTCGGTGGACAGTTTTTACGAGCAGTACTTC
length: 15; size: .; V: TRBV20-1; D: TRBD2; J: TRBJ2-1; CDR3: CSARDGTSVSNEQFF; DNA: TGCAGTGCTAGAGATGGGACTAGCGTTTCCAATGAGCAGTTCTTC
length: 15; size: .; V: TRBV19; D: TRBD1; J: TRBJ1-1; CDR3: CASSHQGQAGTEAFF; DNA: TGTGCCAGTAGCCACCAGGGACAGGCGGGGACTGAAGCTTTCTTT
length: 14; size: many; V: TRBV7-2; D: .; J: TRBJ2-3; CDR3: CASSLNTSPDTQYF; DNA: TGTGCCAGCAGCTTAAATACTAGCCCAGATACGCAGTATTTT
length: 15; size: .; V: TRBV6-2/TRBV6-3; D: TRBD1; J: TRBJ2-7; CDR3: CASSYDDRAGPEQYF; DNA: TGTGCCAGCAGTTACGATGACAGGGCCGGACCCGAGCAGTACTTC
length: 12; size: many; V: TRBV6-2/TRBV6-3; D: TRBD2; J: TRBJ2-1; CDR3: CAAGGGYNEQFF; DNA: TGTGCCGCCGGGGGGGGGTACAATGAGCAGTTCTTC
length: 15; size: many; V: TRBV28; D: TRBD1; J: TRBJ2-7; CDR3: CASSIPGQGIYEQYF; DNA: TGTGCCAGCAGTATACCGGGACAGGGGATTTACGAGCAGTACTTC
length: 14; size: few; V: TRBV27; D: TRBD1; J: TRBJ1-6; CDR3: CASSSGTGYSPLHF; DNA: TGTGCCAGCAGTTCCGGGACAGGGTATTCACCCCTCCACTTT
length: 15; size: .; V: TRBV6-2/TRBV6-3; D: .; J: TRBJ1-1; CDR3: CASSYRRQRGTEAFF; DNA: TGTGCCAGCAGTTACCGACGACAGAGGGGAACTGAAGCTTTCTTT
length: 14; size: few; V: TRBV28; D: .; J: TRBJ1-2; CDR3: CASSSEGGFYGYTF; DNA: TGTGCCAGCAGTTCAGAGGGGGGCTTCTATGGCTACACCTTC
length: 15; size: many; V: TRBV7-2; D: .; J: TRBJ1-3; CDR3: CASSLDKTGGNTIYF; DNA: TGTGCCAGCAGCTTAGACAAGACAGGAGGAAACACCATATATTTT
length: 14; size: many; V: TRBV7-3; D: .; J: TRBJ1-1; CDR3: CASSLMGVGTEAFF; DNA: TGTGCCAGCAGCTTAATGGGTGTTGGTACTGAAGCTTTCTTT
length: 14; size: few; V: TRBV3-1; D: .; J: TRBJ1-1; CDR3: CASSLTERNTEAFF; DNA: TGTGCCAGCAGCCTAACGGAGAGAAACACTGAAGCTTTCTTT
length: 16; size: .; V: TRBV7-6; D: .; J: TRBJ2-2; CDR3: CASSSKASGGAGELFF; DNA: TGTGCCAGCAGCTCTAAGGCATCTGGGGGTGCCGGGGAGCTGTTTTTT
length: 15; size: .; V: TRBV28; D: .; J: TRBJ2-7; CDR3: CASSLLHGNSYEQYF; DNA: TGTGCCAGCAGTTTATTACACGGTAACTCCTACGAGCAGTACTTC
length: 18; size: many; V: TRBV7-2; D: TRBD2; J: TRBJ2-2; CDR3: CASNRGHRTRSESGELFF; DNA: TGTGCCAGCAATCGGGGTCACAGGACTAGGTCTGAATCAGGGGAGCTGTTTTTT
length: 14; size: .; V: TRBV19; D: .; J: TRBJ1-1; CDR3: CASSIAQLNTEAFF; DNA: TGTGCCAGTAGTATTGCACAACTGAACACTGAAGCTTTCTTT
length: 15; size: .; V: TRBV6-5; D: .; J: TRBJ2-1; CDR3: CASSYTEQPYNEQFF; DNA: TGTGCCAGCAGTTACACGGAACAACCTTACAATGAGCAGTTCTTC
length: 15; size: .; V: TRBV5-4; D: .; J: TRBJ2-5; CDR3: CASSLDPSGHETQYF; DNA: TGTGCCAGCAGCCTGGACCCGTCGGGGCATGAGACCCAGTACTTC
length: 12; size: .; V: TRBV20-1; D: TRBD2; J: TRBJ2-5; CDR3: CSEGLAGETQYF; DNA: TGCAGCGAAGGACTAGCGGGAGAGACCCAGTACTTC
length: 15; size: .; V: TRBV4-3; D: TRBD2; J: TRBJ2-5; CDR3: CASSHSSGAQETQYF; DNA: TGCGCCAGCAGCCACAGTAGCGGGGCACAAGAGACCCAGTACTTC
length: 14; size: once; V: TRBV27; D: .; J: TRBJ2-3; CDR3: CASTPPGRRDTQYF; DNA: TGTGCCAGCACCCCTCCAGGGCGGAGGGATACGCAGTATTTT